The 7 T cell receptor beta chains in this list originate from one sample, sequenced in a study of blood T cell repertoires in COVID-19. Measured with immunoSEQ multiplex PCR; TCRdb has only the in-frame clones, and not every one. The table shows 220,000 or so clones, with approximately 80% occurring only once. Specimen: peripheral blood. These receptors came from a man aged 25 to 40 with active or convalescent COVID-19.

The V and J genes are TRBV25-1 and TRBJ2-3; 7 bases map to TRBD1. Germline V gives CDR1 MGHDK, CDR2 SYGVNS. This CDR3 spans 17 amino acids. The V gene end was trimmed by 3 bases and the J gene end by 0 bases; junction bases not matched to a gene: 9. CDR3 in DNA: TGTGCCAGCAGTGACTCCCGAGGGGGCATAAGCACAGATACGCAGTATTTT. It encodes CASSDSRGGISTDTQYF.

This chain links TRBV19 with TRBJ1-5; 10 bases fit TRBD1. The germline V gene has CDR1 LNHDA and CDR2 SQIVND (reference sequence). CDR3 length: 15 amino acids. V dropped 6 bases and J dropped 3; count of bases not matched to a gene: 5. CDR3 bases: TGTGCCAGTAGACCGACAGGGGGCAACAATCAGCCCCAGCATTTT. Translated: CASRPTGGNNQPQHF.

The chain couples TRBV7-9 to TRBJ1-1; D is undetermined. The CDR3 is 15 residues long. Trimming removed 1 base at V and 3 bases at J, with 12 bases between. The germline V gene encodes CDR1 SEHNR and CDR2 FQNEAQ (reference sequence). In DNA form, the CDR3 reads TGTGCCAGCAGCTTAGAAGTTAGTGGTTACACTGAAGCTTTCTTT. This codes for CASSLEVSGYTEAFF.

This sequence joins TRBV7-3 and TRBJ1-6; 8 bases are shared with TRBD1. The CDR3 runs 16 residues. Germline CDR1 reads SGHTA; CDR2 reads FQGTGA. The ends lost 9 bases at V and 7 bases at J; junction bases unmatched: 14. The CDR3 DNA follows: TGTGCCAGGATGACAGGGGAAAGGTATAGGAATTCACCCCTCCACTTT. Its translation: CARMTGERYRNSPLHF. Using reference TRBV7-3 and TRBJ1-6 for the parts outside the CDR3, the full variable domain is GAGVSQTPSNKVTEKGKYVELRCDPISGHTALYWYRQSLGQGPEFLIYFQGTGAADDSGLPNDRFFAVRPEGSVSTLKIQRTERGDSAVYLCARMTGERYRNSPLHFGNGTRLTVT.

This clone was detected ten times or more. The genes are TRBV5-4 and TRBJ2-2, with D perhaps TRBD2 (5 bases). Trimming cost V 4 bases and J 1 base, with 8 bases left between them. Germline CDR1 and CDR2: SGHNT and YYREEE (reference sequence). The CDR3 is 14 amino acids. The CDR3 nucleotides read TGTGCCAGCAGCCCCGGACTGAACACCGGGGAGCTGTTTTTT. It specifies CASSPGLNTGELFF.

The V call is TRBV7-3, the J call TRBJ2-7, with D possibly TRBD2 on 6 matching bases. This CDR3 has 14 amino acids. V shed 2 bases and J shed 4 bases, with 12 bases lying between them. Germline CDR1 reads SGHTA; CDR2 reads FQGTGA. CDR3 bases: TGTGCCAGCAGCTTAGGGTCGGGGAGGTACGAGCAGTACTTC. Translating gives CASSLGSGRYEQYF.

The V gene is TRBV7-9, the J gene TRBJ1-1; 7 bases are shared with TRBD1. This CDR3 has 15 residues. CDR1 and CDR2 from the germline V gene are SEHNR and FQNEAQ (reference sequence). Trimming took 4 bases from V and 3 from J; bases not matched to a gene: 8. CDR3 residues: CASSSMGTAYTEAFF. The CDR3 DNA reads TGTGCCAGCAGCTCCATGGGGACAGCGTACACTGAAGCTTTCTTT.